The present TCR beta chain was sequenced within a study of blood T cell repertoires in COVID-19. Background on the study: T cells, B-cell-depleted T cells, or PBMCs supplied cDNA or gDNA.

As processed by the authors: From reference gene primer amplification, estimates of nucleated cell counts were derived. Clones were read by immunoSEQ multiplex PCR, and TCRdb kept only the in-frame ones, dropping some. V and J calls and clone size follow that table, whereas D and trimming were derived from the DNA. The sample has 380,000 or so clones, 89% seen once; the top ten hold over 1%. CDR3 length: 14 amino acids. Trimming took off 0 bases at V and 1 base at J, with 9 bases between the two ends. Germline V gives CDR1 GTSNPN, CDR2 SVGIG (reference sequence). This rearrangement joins TRBV30 to TRBJ1-1; D call uncertain. Sequenced material: peripheral blood. This receptor was obtained from a middle-aged man with acute or convalescent COVID-19. The CDR3 sequence is CAWSVGQKNTEAFF. CDR3 sequence (DNA): TGTGCCTGGAGTGTTGGGCAGAAGAACACTGAAGCTTTCTTT.